This entry concerns a single TCR beta chain. Germline CDR1 is LNHDA and CDR2 is SQIVND (reference sequence). V gave up 6 bases and J gave up 5 bases; unmatched junction bases: 10. The CDR3 length is 16 residues. These data belong to a study of blood T cell repertoires in COVID-19. Study-level background: COVID-19 samples collected from the United States, Italy and Spain covered acute and convalescent phases. Sources were T cells, B-cell-depleted T cells, or PBMCs; the material itself was cDNA or gDNA.

The authors' processing: It was from reference gene primer amplification that nucleated cell counts were estimated. Profiled with immunoSEQ multiplex PCR; TCRdb holds only in-frame clones, not every one. That table furnishes V, J and clone size, whereas the DNA furnished D and trimming. The sample records under 200,000 clones, more than 70% being singletons. The clonotype comes from a man younger than 30 with active or convalescent COVID-19. This chain joins TRBV19 and TRBJ2-2; 9 bases fit TRBD1. The specimen sequenced was peripheral blood. The CDR3 sequence is CASRRTGTGSTGELFF. DNA for the CDR3: TGTGCCAGTAGAAGAACCGGGACAGGGTCAACCGGGGAGCTGTTTTTT. The full variable domain, rest sourced from reference TRBV19 and TRBJ2-2, is DGGITQSPKYLFRKEGQNVTLSCEQNLNHDAMYWYRQDPGQGLRLIYYSQIVNDFQKGDIAEGYSVSREKKESFPLTVTSAQKNPTAFYLCASRRTGTGSTGELFFGEGSRLTVL.